This TCR beta chain was identified in a study of T cell changes during pregnancy in multiple sclerosis. In the case of this clone: Relative to the germline gene, one junction end is altered; a read error may explain this.

Assay used: immunoSEQ multiplex PCR; TCRdb lists only in-frame clones, some missing. Of about 67,000 clones listed, approximately 90% are singletons. Germline V gene sequence: CDR1 LNHDA, CDR2 SQIVND (reference sequence). This CDR3 is built from 13 residues. The material sequenced was peripheral blood, taken in the third trimester of pregnancy. The source is a female donor with multiple sclerosis, enrolled in a pregnancy study. The chain links TRBV19 to TRBJ1-1; a weak D match, TRBD1 (5 bases). CDR3 in DNA: TGTGCCAGTAGGACCGGGGGAAGCACTCAAGCTTTCTTT. Its protein is CASRTGGSTQAFF.